This is a list of T cell receptor beta chains from one sample in a study of early T cells in non-severe SARS-CoV-2 infection. MiXCR, run by TCRdb on the 5' RACE reads, gives a single entry per CDR3 protein. This sample yields roughly 40,000 distinct CDR3 sequences, of which about 6% are seen a single time; more than 7% belongs to the top ten. This specimen was whole blood, taken at baseline. The source of these receptors is an adult who was a healthcare worker with PCR-confirmed SARS-CoV-2 infection or an uninfected control (not recorded which). The CDR3 runs from the conserved cysteine through the conserved F or W. D genes are given only for firm matches. Clone size is given for some rows only: seen once, a few or many times, or a class if the clone is expanded.

>-|TRBJ1-2|12|many|TRBV28
CASSGGRPGYTF
TGTGCCAGCAGTGGAGGGCGCCCTGGCTACACCTTC
>TRBD1|TRBJ1-1|16|-|TRBV7-9
CASSSPMTGGSTEAFF
TGTGCCAGCAGCTCACCTATGACAGGGGGAAGTACTGAAGCTTTCTTT
>-|TRBJ1-2|13|many|TRBV27
CASSLVAGYGYTF
TGTGCCAGCAGTTTAGTGGCAGGGTATGGCTACACCTTC
>-|TRBJ2-6|16|many|TRBV9
CASSAHTDSGANVLTF
TGTGCCAGCAGCGCCCACACAGACTCTGGGGCCAACGTCCTGACTTTC
>TRBD1|TRBJ1-1|15|many|TRBV19
CASSIRGNLNTEAFF
TGTGCCAGTAGTATCAGGGGGAACCTGAACACTGAAGCTTTCTTT
>-|TRBJ2-3|14|few|TRBV7-3
CASSLGLAVDTQYF
TGTGCCAGCAGCTTAGGACTCGCCGTTGATACGCAGTATTTT
>-|TRBJ2-7|12|few|TRBV5-6
CASSFDSYEQYF
TGTGCCAGCAGCTTTGACAGCTACGAGCAGTACTTC
>-|TRBJ1-1|15|many|TRBV7-8
CASSLPFWESTEAFF
TGTGCCAGCAGCTTGCCGTTTTGGGAGAGCACTGAAGCTTTCTTT
>TRBD1|TRBJ1-5|14|many|TRBV20-1
CSATRDSWNQPQHF
TGCAGTGCTACGAGGGACAGCTGGAATCAGCCCCAGCATTTT
>TRBD1|TRBJ1-1|14|-|TRBV5-4
CASSLDPGTGEAFF
TGTGCCAGCAGCTTGGACCCCGGGACAGGGGAAGCTTTCTTT
>-|TRBJ2-7|14|-|TRBV6-2/TRBV6-3
CASSFGTEIYEQYF
TGTGCCAGCAGCTTCGGGACGGAAATCTACGAGCAGTACTTC
>-|TRBJ1-1|12|many|TRBV20-1
CSARYPNTEAFF
TGCAGTGCCCGCTACCCGAACACTGAAGCTTTCTTT
>-|TRBJ1-3|14|few|TRBV12-3/TRBV12-4
CASRPSSSGNTIYF
TGTGCCAGCAGACCATCGAGCTCTGGAAACACCATATATTTT
>TRBD2|TRBJ2-3|14|many|TRBV24-1
CATGLAGSTDTQYF
TGTGCCACCGGACTAGCGGGGAGCACAGATACGCAGTATTTT
>TRBD1|TRBJ1-2|12|many|TRBV25-1
CASTGQGYGYTF
TGTGCCAGCACGGGACAGGGTTATGGCTACACCTTC
>-|TRBJ2-7|15|many|TRBV14
CASSQGRWGTYEQYF
TGTGCCAGCAGCCAAGGACGGTGGGGGACCTACGAGCAGTACTTC
>-|TRBJ2-1|16|few|TRBV11-2
CASSLLAGTTYNEQFF
TGTGCCAGCAGCTTATTAGCCGGGACAACCTACAATGAGCAGTTCTTC
>-|TRBJ2-7|14|-|TRBV14
CASSQDVGSLKQYF
TGTGCCAGCAGCCAAGATGTAGGGTCCCTGAAGCAGTACTTC
>-|TRBJ2-2|15|many|TRBV7-9
CASSYGRKNTGELFF
TGTGCCAGCAGCTACGGGCGGAAGAACACCGGGGAGCTGTTTTTT
>TRBD2|TRBJ2-7|14|many|TRBV10-3
CAISTSGGANEQYF
TGTGCCATCAGTACTAGCGGGGGGGCCAACGAGCAGTACTTC
>-|TRBJ1-2|14|few|TRBV12-3/TRBV12-4
CASSTRTEHLGYTF
TGTGCCAGCAGTACCCGGACAGAACATCTCGGCTACACCTTC
>-|TRBJ1-1|15|few|TRBV28
CASIQSGGRATEAFF
TGTGCCAGCATCCAAAGCGGGGGACGGGCGACTGAAGCTTTCTTT
>TRBD1|TRBJ1-3|15|few|TRBV18
CASSRTGSSGNTIYF
TGTGCCAGCTCACGGACAGGGAGCTCTGGAAACACCATATATTTT
>-|TRBJ2-2|15|-|TRBV12-3/TRBV12-4
CASSFGQRNTGELFF
TGTGCCAGCAGTTTTGGGCAAAGGAACACCGGGGAGCTGTTTTTT
>-|TRBJ1-1|14|-|TRBV19
CASTYSWGDTEAFF
TGTGCCAGTACTTATTCTTGGGGTGACACTGAAGCTTTCTTT
>TRBD2|TRBJ2-3|15|many|TRBV11-3
CASSPSGLPTDTQYF
TGTGCCAGCAGCCCCTCGGGACTACCCACAGATACGCAGTATTTT
>-|TRBJ1-1|13|many|TRBV5-1
CASRSGRYTEAFF
TGCGCCAGCAGGAGTGGACGGTACACTGAAGCTTTCTTT
>-|TRBJ1-3|16|many|TRBV7-2
CASSLIPGFSENTIYF
TGTGCCAGCAGTCTAATTCCAGGCTTCTCTGAAAACACCATATATTTT
>TRBD1|TRBJ2-2|16|few|TRBV20-1
CSASGAGTANTGELFF
TGCAGTGCTAGCGGTGCCGGGACAGCGAACACCGGGGAGCTGTTTTTT
>TRBD1|TRBJ1-1|15|few|TRBV6-2/TRBV6-3
CASSYRDRPNTEAFF
TGTGCCAGCAGTTACCGGGACAGGCCGAACACTGAAGCTTTCTTT
>-|TRBJ2-1|12|many|TRBV10-1
CASSRGSAVQFF
TGCGCCAGCAGCAGAGGATCGGCTGTCCAGTTCTTC
>TRBD2|TRBJ2-5|15|few|TRBV19
CASGTSGKVQETQYF
TGTGCCAGTGGGACTAGCGGCAAGGTACAAGAGACCCAGTACTTC
>-|TRBJ2-3|16|many|TRBV5-5
CASSLEFARGTDTQYF
TGTGCCAGCAGCTTGGAGTTCGCCAGGGGCACAGATACGCAGTATTTT
>-|TRBJ2-3|16|medium-sized|TRBV7-6
CASSLAGGFATDTQYF
TGTGCCAGCAGCTTAGCGGGAGGCTTCGCCACAGATACGCAGTATTTT
>-|TRBJ1-6|17|many|TRBV3-1
CASSQDHGTDMNSPLHF
TGTGCCAGCAGCCAAGATCACGGGACGGACATGAATTCACCCCTCCACTTT
>TRBD1|TRBJ2-3|14|-|TRBV29-1
CSTKKGQGTDTQYF
TGCAGCACCAAGAAGGGACAGGGAACAGATACGCAGTATTTT
>TRBD1|TRBJ1-2|14|many|TRBV5-4
CASSFNTGDYGYTF
TGTGCCAGCAGCTTCAACACAGGGGACTATGGCTACACCTTC
>TRBD1|TRBJ1-2|13|-|TRBV10-3
CAISEGGQYGYTF
TGTGCCATCAGTGAAGGGGGACAGTATGGCTACACCTTC
>-|TRBJ2-3|15|many|TRBV5-1
CASSLIQGPLDTQYF
TGCGCCAGCAGCTTGATACAGGGACCTCTAGATACGCAGTATTTT
>TRBD2|TRBJ2-3|16|many|TRBV4-3
CASSISSRGGTDTQYF
TGCGCCAGCAGCATCTCTAGCCGGGGGGGCACAGATACGCAGTATTTT
>TRBD1|TRBJ2-3|15|few|TRBV6-1
CASSEVSGGADTQYF
TGTGCCAGCAGTGAGGTATCAGGGGGCGCAGATACGCAGTATTTT
>-|TRBJ1-2|14|many|TRBV5-6
CASSLEGANYGYTF
TGTGCCAGCAGCTTGGAAGGGGCCAACTATGGCTACACCTTC
>-|TRBJ2-5|13|few|TRBV6-6
CASSSGSQETQYF
TGTGCCAGCAGTTCAGGGAGTCAAGAGACCCAGTACTTC
>-|TRBJ2-4|17|-|TRBV27
CASNLVVNALAKNIQYF
TGTGCCAGCAACTTAGTAGTTAATGCGCTAGCCAAAAACATTCAGTACTTC
>-|TRBJ1-2|11|many|TRBV20-1
CSVYLNYGYTF
TGCAGTGTGTACCTTAACTATGGCTACACCTTC
>-|TRBJ1-2|14|few|TRBV20-1
CSARKPGQYYGYTF
TGCAGTGCTAGAAAGCCCGGACAGTACTATGGCTACACCTTC
>TRBD1|TRBJ2-1|15|few|TRBV27
CASSRAGGVRNEQFF
TGTGCCAGCAGTCGGGCAGGGGGCGTTCGCAATGAGCAGTTCTTC
>-|TRBJ1-2|14|many|TRBV20-1
CSAPGGRGNYGYTF
TGCAGTGCCCCCGGGGGAAGGGGGAACTATGGCTACACCTTC
>TRBD1|TRBJ2-3|16|-|TRBV7-3
CASSPKGTGGTDTQYF
TGTGCCAGCAGCCCAAAGGGGACAGGGGGAACAGATACGCAGTATTTT
>TRBD2|TRBJ2-1|16|many|TRBV7-8
CASSSASGSSYNEQFF
TGTGCCAGCAGCTCCGCTAGCGGGAGCTCCTACAATGAGCAGTTCTTC
>-|TRBJ1-2|17|few|TRBV5-1
CASSLAPATANLYGYTF
TGCGCCAGCAGCTTGGCTCCCGCGACAGCAAACCTCTATGGCTACACCTTC
>TRBD1|TRBJ2-6|16|many|TRBV23-1
CASSHPTGTGANVLTF
TGCGCCAGCAGTCACCCGACAGGGACTGGGGCCAACGTCCTGACTTTC
>-|TRBJ2-7|14|many|TRBV6-2/TRBV6-3
CASSGDGYSYEQYF
TGTGCCAGCAGTGGGGACGGATACTCCTACGAGCAGTACTTC
>-|TRBJ1-1|14|-|TRBV5-1
CASSLSGYNTEAFF
TGCGCCAGCAGCTTGTCAGGCTATAACACTGAAGCTTTCTTT
>-|TRBJ2-2|13|few|TRBV7-9
CASSSINTGELFF
TGTGCCAGCAGCTCGATTAACACCGGGGAGCTGTTTTTT